These 15 T cell receptor beta chains were all obtained from the same sample, sequenced in a study of regulatory T cells in long-lasting Graves disease (TCRdb year 2021). Taken with the paper, the label for time point translates to: newly diagnosed GD, antithyroid drugs for less than 3 months. For both TCR sequencing and RNA sequencing, RNA was extracted from PBMCs using TRIzol. The library was produced with multiplex PCR. Sequencing took place on an Illumina HiSeq 4000. TCR beta libraries were built with iRepertoire HTBI primers and Arm-PCR amplification of CDR3 regions. Starting from the raw public reads, TCRdb applied fastp trimming at Q25, assembled clones with MiXCR and retained in-frame beta chains. For every CDR3 protein sequence, its rows merge into one entry that carries the most common genes and DNA. The sample table holds approximately 460,000 distinct CDR3 sequences, of which roughly 15% were seen once. 9.5% to 12% of the sample goes to the ten largest clones.

The data also belong to a second study, concerning T cells in Graves' hyperthyroidism and ophthalmopathy.

The source was peripheral blood mononuclear cells (PBMCs), collected at new diagnosis, from a patient treated with antithyroid drugs. Receptors originate from a woman aged 25 to 39 with Graves disease. Donor details come from another sample of the same person, matched by shared clones.

This clonotype was observed many times. The genes are TRBV3-1 and TRBJ2-5, with D possibly matching TRBD2 (6 bases). Germline-derived CDR1 and CDR2 are LGHDT and YNNKEL (reference sequence). The CDR3 loop spans 13 amino acids. V was pared by 2 bases and J by 4 bases, with 8 bases between. CDR3 sequence (DNA): TGTGCCAGCAGCCAACAGCGGGCAGAGACCCAGTACTTC. It encodes CASSQQRAETQYF.

This clonotype has a count of ten or more. The genes are TRBV3-1 and TRBJ2-5; D is perhaps TRBD2 (5 bases). V was pared by 1 base and J by 5 bases, with 8 bases between. The CDR3 loop spans 13 amino acids. Germline loops: CDR1 LGHDT, CDR2 YNNKEL (reference sequence). This chain's CDR3 is CASSQGGLETQYF. CDR3 nucleotides: TGTGCCAGCAGCCAAGGAGGGTTGGAGACCCAGTACTTC.

This clonotype was detected ten times or more. This chain links TRBV7-2 with TRBJ2-2; 12 bases line up with TRBD2. CDR1 is SGHTA and CDR2 is FQGNSA in the germline V gene. There are 17 residues in the CDR3. The ends lost 5 bases at V and 5 bases at J; junction bases unmatched: 9. CDR3 amino acids: CASSPSPLAGGTGELFF. The CDR3 DNA is TGTGCCAGCAGCCCTAGCCCGCTAGCGGGAGGGACCGGGGAGCTGTTTTTT. Full variable domain (missing parts from reference TRBV7-2 and TRBJ2-2): GAGVSQSPSNKVTEKGKDVELRCDPISGHTALYWYRQSLGQGLEFLIYFQGNSAPDKSGLPSDRFSAERTGGSVSTLTIQRTQQEDSAVYLCASSPSPLAGGTGELFFGEGSRLTVL.

V usage is TRBV11-2 and J usage is TRBJ2-1, with D maybe TRBD2 (7 bases). The germline CDR1 and CDR2 sequences are SGHAT and FQNNGV. The ends were cut back, 7 bases at V and 0 bases at J, with 22 bases in the middle. The CDR3 spans 18 residues. This CDR3 reads CASTPRGAGMSSYNEQFF. The CDR3 DNA reads as TGTGCCAGCACCCCCCGGGGGGCGGGGATGAGCTCCTACAATGAGCAGTTCTTC.

The V call is TRBV27, the J call TRBJ2-5; D tentatively reads TRBD1 or TRBD2 (5 bases each). This CDR3 region has 13 residues. Germline V CDR1 and CDR2: MNHEY, SMNVEV (reference sequence). The V gene lost 5 bases and the J gene lost 2 bases, with 9 bases spanning the gap. The CDR3 DNA sequence: TGTGCCAGCAGTGGGGGACGGCAAGAGACCCAGTACTTC. Protein sequence: CASSGGRQETQYF.

The table lists this clonotype with a few counts. A much more abundant neighbour one base away suggests this may be a read error. V usage is TRBV7-8 and J usage is TRBJ2-1, with 9 bases identical to TRBD2. The CDR3 has 15 residues. Germline loops: CDR1 SGHVS, CDR2 FQNEAQ. CDR3: CVSRLLAGERNEQFF. CDR3 nucleotide sequence: TGTGTCAGCAGATTATTAGCGGGAGAGAGGAATGAGCAGTTCTTC. Based on the CDR3 plus reference TRBV7-8 and TRBJ2-1, the full variable domain is GAGVSQSPRYKVAKRGQDVALRCDPISGHVSLFWYQQALGQGPEFLTYFQNEAQLDKSGLPSDRFFAERPEGSVSTLKIQRTQQEDSAVYLCVSRLLAGERNEQFFGPGTRLTVL.

This sequence joins TRBV5-5 and TRBJ2-2; D is possibly TRBD2 (7 bases). V was trimmed by 0 bases and J by 4 bases, leaving 13 bases between them. CDR1 is SGHKS and CDR2 is YYEKEE in the germline V gene (reference sequence). CDR3 size: 16 residues. The CDR3 loop is CASSLVGGRFTGELFF. The CDR3 DNA sequence: TGTGCCAGCAGCTTGGTCGGGGGGCGCTTCACCGGGGAGCTGTTTTTT.

This chain joins TRBV27 and TRBJ2-2; D gene unclear. Trimming took 9 bases from V and 5 from J, leaving 7 bases between them. Germline loops: CDR1 MNHEY, CDR2 SMNVEV (reference sequence). This CDR3 region has 11 residues. The CDR3 spells CASRQTGELFF. In nucleotides, the CDR3 is TGTGCCAGTAGACAAACCGGGGAGCTGTTTTTT.

This chain uses TRBV29-1 with TRBJ1-2; 12 positions agree with TRBD1. This CDR3 is built from 14 residues. Unmatched junction bases numbered 10, after V lost 6 bases and J lost 8 bases. Germline loops: CDR1 SQVTM, CDR2 ANQGSEA. The CDR3 here is CSVSGTGGAWGYTF. CDR3 sequence (DNA): TGCAGCGTGTCCGGGACAGGGGGCGCTTGGGGCTACACCTTC. Based on the CDR3 plus reference TRBV29-1 and TRBJ1-2, the full variable domain is SAVISQKPSRDICQRGTSLTIQCQVDSQVTMMFWYRQQPGQSLTLIATANQGSEATYESGFVIDKFPISRPNLTFSTLTVSNMSPEDSSIYLCSVSGTGGAWGYTFGSGTRLTVV.

At least ten counts were recorded for this clonotype. The V and J genes are TRBV28 and TRBJ2-3, with 7 bases identical to TRBD1. Looked up from germline, CDR1 is MDHEN and CDR2 is SYDVKM. V lost 7 bases and J lost 7; bases outside the gene matches: 11. CDR3 length: 14 residues. CDR3 region: CASTLEGGLNTQYF. DNA for the CDR3: TGTGCCAGCACCCTGGAAGGGGGCTTGAATACGCAGTATTTT.

This clonotype has just a few counts. The chain links TRBV24-1 to TRBJ2-2; D uncertain. The germline gives CDR1 KGHDR, CDR2 SFDVKD. V shed 1 base and J shed 5 bases, with 16 bases lying between them. This CDR3 is built from 17 residues. CDR3 nucleotides: TGTGCCACCAGTGATTTTAAGGAGAGCCCTTCGACCGGGGAGCTGTTTTTT. Residues: CATSDFKESPSTGELFF.

Comments on this clonotype: This likely came from a read error, as a far larger clone is one base away. The chain employs TRBV6-6 and TRBJ1-1; 9 bases are a match to TRBD1. The germline gives CDR1 MNHNY, CDR2 SVGAGI (reference sequence). This CDR3 spans 16 amino acids. The CDR3 region has the DNA TGTGTCAGCAGCCCTACGGGACAGGGCTCGAACACTGAAGCTTTCTTT. Its translation is CVSSPTGQGSNTEAFF.

This chain links TRBV24-1 with TRBJ2-3; no clear D. From germline, CDR1 is KGHDR and CDR2 SFDVKD. CDR3 length: 14 amino acids. V dropped 4 bases and J dropped 6 bases, with 13 bases sitting between them. CDR3 sequence: CATSDLLRPDTQYF. The DNA for the CDR3 is TGTGCCACCAGTGACCTATTAAGGCCCGATACGCAGTATTTT.

This clonotype was observed a few times. With a much larger clone just one base away, this may be a read error. This chain links TRBV27 with TRBJ1-5; TRBD1 might be the D (5 bases). Germline CDR1 reads MNHEY; CDR2 reads SMNVEV (reference sequence). The CDR3 length is 18 residues. For the CDR3, the DNA is TGTGCCGGCAGTTTAGACGGCGGGGCCGACATCCGGAATCAGCCCCAGCATTTT. It encodes CAGSLDGGADIRNQPQHF.

This clonotype showed up many times. The gene calls are TRBV2 and TRBJ1-5, with 10 bases identical to TRBD1. The CDR3 covers 14 residues. CDR1 and CDR2 from the germline V gene are SNHLY and FYNNEI. Trimming cost V 4 bases and J 7 bases; bases outside gene matches: 4. CDR3 DNA sequence: TGTGCCAGCAGTGGACAGGGGGCTGACCAGCCCCAGCATTTT. It is translated as CASSGQGADQPQHF.